This T cell receptor (beta chain) came from a study of cytomegalovirus exposure and HLA in healthy donors. Study information: Earlier, some 180 million T cells were analyzed, and around 100 million unique TCR beta sequences were found among them.

PCR employed 60 Vbeta and 13 Jbeta primers. Only in-frame clones appear in the TCRdb table, and some are missing; sequencing was by immunoSEQ multiplex PCR. The sample includes 95,000 to 150,000 clones, approximately 70% of them seen just once. In regard to this clone: Antigen specificity is unknown. The junction and the germline gene differ at one end; a read error may be behind it.

Overall study findings and caveats: Most observed TCR sequences were rare, whereas some public TCRs were detected in many donors.

The CDR3 runs to 14 residues. CDR1 is MNHEY, CDR2 SVGAGI, per germline. The sequence came from a man between 18 and 35 years old in good health and CMV-seronegative. The rearrangement links TRBV6-5 to TRBJ1-1, with a weak D call TRBD1 (6 bases). The sequenced sample consisted of PBMCs. The CDR3 nucleotides read TGTGCCAGCAGTTACGGACAGTCAAACACTGAAGCTTCCTTT. It encodes CASSYGQSNTEASF.